The 16 T cell receptor beta chains presented below share a single source sample, sequenced in a study of T cell repertoires in cytomegalovirus infection. TCRdb analysed the reads with MiXCR anew, one entry per CDR3 protein. This sample carries roughly 600,000 distinct CDR3 sequences, around 24% of them seen once, and the ten largest clones take roughly 8%. The specimen sequenced was CD8+ T cells from PBMCs. The origin of the receptors is a human donor in good health (CMV status not recorded). Some clones in this sample may be carry-over from other donors' samples.

The chain uses TRBV29-1 and TRBJ2-7, with D unclear. This CDR3 region has 12 residues. The germline gives CDR1 SQVTM, CDR2 ANQGSEA. Trimming pared 0 bases from V and 1 base from J, leaving 4 bases between. The CDR3 region has the DNA TGCAGCGTTGAAGACGGATCCTACGAGCAGTACGTC. Its translation is CSVEDGSYEQYV.

V and J are TRBV2 and TRBJ2-7; D assignment may be TRBD1 or TRBD2 (5 bases each). Trimming left V 6 bases short and J 4 bases short, with 7 bases between. Germline CDR1 reads SNHLY; CDR2 reads FYNNEI. This CDR3 spans 11 amino acids. The CDR3 coding sequence is TGTGCCAGCAGAGGGGAGTACGAGCAGTACTTC. The encoded protein is CASRGEYEQYF.

This chain connects TRBV7-6 to TRBJ2-1; 9 positions match TRBD1. Germline-derived CDR1 and CDR2 are SGHVS and FNYEAQ. There are 14 residues in the CDR3. Trimming at V came to 4 bases and at J to 7 bases, leaving 5 bases not matched to a gene. CDR3 DNA: TGTGCCAGCAGCTACCGGGACAGGGTAAATGAGCAGTTCTTC. It is translated as CASSYRDRVNEQFF.

The rearrangement links TRBV13 to TRBJ2-1, with D possibly TRBD1 on 5 matching bases. Germline V gives CDR1 PRHDT, CDR2 FYEKMQ (reference sequence). The length of the CDR3 is 16 residues. V was clipped by 1 base and J by 8 bases, with 18 bases between them. CDR3 protein: CASSLEGVVSDDEQFF. The CDR3 nucleotides are TGTGCCAGCAGCTTAGAAGGGGTGGTAAGCGACGATGAGCAGTTCTTC.

The chain is built from TRBV6-2 or TRBV6-3 and TRBJ1-4; no definite D call. Germline V CDR1 and CDR2: MNHEY, SVGEGT. CDR3 size: 15 residues. The V gene lost 0 bases and the J gene lost 5 bases, with 10 bases spanning the gap. CDR3 protein: CASSYSSGGNEKLFF. As DNA, the CDR3 is TGTGCCAGCAGTTACTCATCGGGAGGGAATGAAAAACTGTTTTTT.

In its sample, this clonotype was seen many times. J is TRBJ2-3 and V is TRBV7-2, with 8 bases aligning to TRBD2. J lost 2 bases, V lost 4 bases, and 17 bases had no gene match. CDR3 size: 19 residues. In germline, CDR1 is SGHTA, CDR2 FQGNSA. The CDR3 spells CASSSRALGLAHDTDTQYF. In DNA, the CDR3 is TGTGCCAGCAGCTCCCGAGCCCTAGGACTAGCCCATGACACAGATACGCAGTATTTT.

This clonotype was found many times. This sequence joins TRBV7-2 and TRBJ2-7, with a possible D match to TRBD1 (5 bases). The CDR3 consists of 13 residues. The germline V gene encodes CDR1 SGHTA and CDR2 FQGNSA. V gave up 1 base and J gave up 9 bases, with 13 bases separating them. In DNA, the CDR3 is TGTGCCAGCAGCTTAGGGGGCCACTTAAGGCAGTACGTC. It is translated as CASSLGGHLRQYV.

This chain uses TRBV27 with TRBJ2-7; D remains unclear. CDR1 is MNHEY, CDR2 SMNVEV, per germline (reference sequence). CDR3 length: 13 residues. The ends were cut back, 4 bases at V and 3 bases at J, with 10 bases in the middle. The DNA of the CDR3 is TGTGCCAGCAGTTCCGGGCCCTTCTACGAGCAGTACTTC. As protein: CASSSGPFYEQYF.

This clonotype has just a few counts. The V call is TRBV13, the J call TRBJ2-3; tentatively, D is TRBD1 (6 bases). The V and J ends lost 5 bases and 4 bases respectively, with 22 bases between them. Per the germline V gene, CDR1 is PRHDT and CDR2 is FYEKMQ (reference sequence). There are 17 residues in the CDR3. Here the CDR3 DNA reads TGTGCCAGCAGCCACCCAACCAACAGGGCGCACGCAGATACGCAGTATTTT. Encoded protein: CASSHPTNRAHADTQYF.

This clonotype was counted only a few times. J is TRBJ2-1 and V is TRBV6-6; tentative D call: TRBD1 (5 bases). Germline V gene data show CDR1 as MNHNY and CDR2 as SVGAGI (reference sequence). V dropped 6 bases and J dropped 10 bases, with 13 bases sitting between them. The CDR3 runs to 12 residues. The CDR3 loop reads CASRLDRTEQFF. Here the CDR3 DNA reads TGTGCCAGCAGATTAGACAGAACGGAGCAGTTCTTC.

This clonotype was seen a handful of times. A read error may account for a junction end that differs from germline. The J gene is TRBJ1-1, the V gene TRBV5-1; D gene uncertain. This CDR3 has 13 amino acids. The germline CDR1 and CDR2 sequences are SGHRS and YFSETQ. CDR3 in amino acids: CASSLVGNSEAFF. DNA for the CDR3: TGCGCCAGCAGCTTGGTTGGGAACAGTGAAGCTTTCTTT.

The chain carries TRBV5-1 and TRBJ1-1, with a possible D match to TRBD1 (6 bases). From germline, CDR1 is SGHRS and CDR2 YFSETQ. V lost 4 bases and J 2 bases, leaving 12 bases between the germline ends. The CDR3 sequence is 14 residues long. As DNA, the CDR3 is TGCGCCAGCAGCGCCAGGGGCCAAAACACTGAAGCTTTCTTT. Protein: CASSARGQNTEAFF.

The chain has TRBV29-1 and TRBJ1-2, with 7 bases matching TRBD1. CDR3 length: 16 residues. Germline V lookup: CDR1 SQVTM, CDR2 ANQGSEA. J gave up 4 bases and V 3 bases, and 14 bases lay outside the gene matches. The CDR3 DNA sequence: TGCAGCGTTGAGGGACAGAGAAACCCCCTCATCTATGGCTACACCTTC. Protein: CSVEGQRNPLIYGYTF.

This chain links TRBV7-4 with TRBJ2-7; no firm D call. Looked up from germline, CDR1 is SGHVT and CDR2 is SQSDAQ. The CDR3 runs to 15 residues. V lost 5 bases and J 2 bases, leaving 16 bases between the germline ends. In nucleotides, the CDR3 is TGTGCCAGCAGCCACAGTCGAGACCGACCCTACGAGCAGTACTTC. It codes for CASSHSRDRPYEQYF.

There are a few counts of this clonotype. The chain combines TRBV12-5 with TRBJ1-2; TRBD1 matches 8 bases. The CDR3 totals 15 residues. Unmatched junction bases numbered 8, after V lost 6 bases and J lost 2 bases. The germline V gene encodes CDR1 LGHNT and CDR2 FRNRAP. CDR3 nucleotides: TGTGCTAGTGGACACGACAGGGGCCCAAACTATGGCTACACCTTC. Its protein product is CASGHDRGPNYGYTF.

This clonotype was detected only a few times. V gene TRBV23-1 combines with J gene TRBJ2-1; D ambiguous. TRBV23-1 is marked as an open reading frame, function uncertain. This CDR3 comprises 14 residues. Trimming took 2 bases from V and 5 from J, leaving 10 bases between them. CDR3 bases: TGCGCCAGCAGTCAAGACGACATCGACAATGAGCAGTTCTTC. Amino acids: CASSQDDIDNEQFF.